The table lists the clone carrying this TCR beta chain with a few counts. V was shortened by 6 bases and J by 4 bases, with 15 bases between the two germline ends. This CDR3 is built from 14 residues. Germline V gene sequence: CDR1 MDHEN, CDR2 SYDVKM. This record belongs to a study of blood T cell repertoires in COVID-19. Sequenced by immunoSEQ multiplex PCR; TCRdb stores in-frame clones only, minus some. The profile shows roughly 110,000 clones, 85% to 90% of them singletons. The specimen was peripheral blood. The chain carries TRBV28 and TRBJ1-1; D is unresolved. This clonotype was obtained from a human donor with acute or convalescent COVID-19. The donor label of this sample is uncertain. CDR3 amino acids: CASSLGPGVTEAFF. Here the CDR3 DNA reads TGTGCCAGCAGCCTCGGCCCGGGTGTCACTGAAGCTTTCTTT.